This section outlines one TCR beta chain sequence together with its context. There are 15 residues in the CDR3. V trimming: 0 bases; J trimming: 6 bases; junction bases outside the gene matches: 0. The germline V gene has CDR1 MRHNA and CDR2 SNTAGT. The data derive from a study of T cell changes during pregnancy in multiple sclerosis. Repertoires were generated with immunoSEQ multiplex PCR, while TCRdb's copy carries only in-frame clones and drops some. The profile shows 85,000 to 100,000 clones, 80% to 95% of them singletons. The TCR was taken from a female donor with multiple sclerosis, enrolled in a pregnancy study. The V gene is TRBV6-4, the J gene TRBJ2-1; TRBD2 matches 12 bases. The sample consisted of peripheral blood, taken in the first trimester of pregnancy. This CDR3 is CASSDSTSGSNEQFF. CDR3 DNA: TGTGCCAGCAGTGACTCGACTAGCGGGAGCAATGAGCAGTTCTTC.